One sample yielded the 14 T cell receptor gamma chains listed below, sequenced in a study of Vδ1+ human thymocytes. Sequences come from RNA converted to cDNA by reverse transcription. The CDR3 regions were amplified by multiplex PCR from V-gene primers to a constant-region primer. TCRdb reprocessed the multiplex PCR reads through CATT. Of approximately 40,000 gamma-chain clones listed, over 20% are singletons. Study conclusions and caveats: In the thymus, TRG and TRD repertoires looked highly polyclonal with Gaussian CDR3 lengths.

These receptors lack a known antigen. Input material: Vdelta1+ gamma-delta thymocytes from the thymus. Described subset: FACS-sorted CD3+ TCRalphabeta- TCRVdelta1+ TCRVdelta2- thymocytes. The receptors derive from a girl less than two years old who had congenital heart surgery.

This clone was recorded a few times. Within the sample, other DNA sequences also encode this same CDR3. The chain employs TRGV4 and TRGJ1 or TRGJ2. This CDR3 has 14 residues. Per germline, CDR1 EGSTGY and CDR2 YDSYTSSV. The ends lost 0 bases at V and 4 bases at J; junction bases unmatched: 6. Written as DNA, the CDR3 is TGTGCCACCTGGGATGGGCCCACGTATTATAAGAAACTCTTT. Protein product: CATWDGPTYYKKLF.

Notes on this clone: Being one base from a much bigger clone, this may be a read error. The chain has TRGV3 and TRGJ1 or TRGJ2. The CDR3 extends over 13 amino acids. Looked up from germline, CDR1 is VTNTFY and CDR2 is YDVSTARD (reference sequence). With V trimmed by 3 bases and J by 7 bases, 9 bases remained unmatched. The CDR3 spells CATWDGQEYKKLF. CDR3 in DNA: TGTGCCACCTGGGACGGGCAAGAATATAAGAAACTCTTT.

This clone appeared a single time. The chain recombines TRGV8 with TRGJP2. The CDR3 is 18 residues long. J lost 0 bases, V lost 6 bases, and 16 bases had no gene match. Germline V gene data show CDR1 as VENAVY and CDR2 as YDSYNSRV. CDR3 DNA: TGTGCCACCTGGACCCAAAGGGACCGATATAGTAGTGATTGGATCAAGACGTTT. It is translated as CATWTQRDRYSSDWIKTF.

This clone showed up just a few times. J is TRGJ1 or TRGJ2 and V is TRGV4. Losses at the gene ends were 3 bases for V and 12 bases for J; bases not matched to a gene: 11. The CDR3 spans 12 residues. Per the germline V gene, CDR1 is EGSTGY and CDR2 is YDSYTSSV. CDR3 amino acids: CATWDWVARKLF. The CDR3, as DNA: TGTGCCACCTGGGATTGGGTGGCGAGGAAACTCTTT.

Only a few counts were recorded for this clone. V and J are TRGV2 and TRGJP2. V lost 0 bases and J lost 8; bases outside the gene matches: 12. CDR3 size: 16 residues. Germline CDR1 is EGSNGY and CDR2 is YDSYNSKV. The CDR3, as DNA: TGTGCCACCTGGGACGGGCCCTCGACGGGGGATTGGATCAAGACGTTT. It yields the protein CATWDGPSTGDWIKTF.

The V gene is TRGV2, the J gene TRGJ1 or TRGJ2. The CDR3 has 15 amino acids. V shed 0 bases, J shed 6 bases, and the junction held 11 bases outside the gene matches. Germline V gene sequence: CDR1 EGSNGY, CDR2 YDSYNSKV. The CDR3 DNA is TGTGCCACCTGGGACGGGCCGGGGCAAGGTTATAAGAAACTCTTT. It translates to CATWDGPGQGYKKLF.

Relative to its sample, this clone is medium-sized (0.01 to 0.1%). Other nucleotide sequences in the sample specify the same CDR3. The chain recombines TRGV2 with TRGJ1 or TRGJ2. The CDR3 loop spans 13 amino acids. The germline V gene encodes CDR1 EGSNGY and CDR2 YDSYNSKV. Trimming took 0 bases from V and 3 from J; bases not matched to a gene: 2. CDR3 sequence (DNA): TGTGCCACCTGGGACGGGGTTTATTATAAGAAACTCTTT. It yields the protein CATWDGVYYKKLF.

This clone came up a few times. The rearrangement uses TRGV9 and TRGJ1 or TRGJ2. V gave up 5 bases and J gave up 3 bases; unmatched junction bases: 7. The CDR3 has 13 amino acids. Germline loops: CDR1 GITISATS, CDR2 ISYDGTV (reference sequence). CDR3 coding DNA: TGTGCCTTGTGGGGGGATGGTTATTATAAGAAACTCTTT. This codes for CALWGDGYYKKLF.

There are a few counts of this clone. The same CDR3 can be traced to other DNA sequences in this sample. The rearrangement uses TRGV4 and TRGJ1 or TRGJ2. Germline-derived CDR1 and CDR2 are EGSTGY and YDSYTSSV. The CDR3 loop spans 12 amino acids. V was pared by 1 base and J by 10 bases, with 7 bases of the junction left unmatched. The CDR3 spells CATWDGRRKKLF. The CDR3 region has the DNA TGTGCCACCTGGGATGGCCGACGGAAGAAACTCTTT.

The rearrangement joins TRGV9 to TRGJ1 or TRGJ2. The CDR3 consists of 13 residues. Trimming cost V 8 bases and J 0 bases; bases outside gene matches: 7. CDR1 is GITISATS, CDR2 ISYDGTV, per germline (reference sequence). The CDR3 sequence is CALLPLNYYKKLF. CDR3 sequence (DNA): TGTGCCTTGTTGCCCCTGAATTATTATAAGAAACTCTTT.

This clone has just one count. The sample carries other DNA sequences with the same CDR3. This sequence joins TRGV3 and TRGJP2. CDR3 length equals 16 residues. Germline V gene data show CDR1 as VTNTFY and CDR2 as YDVSTARD (reference sequence). With 0 bases clipped from V and 2 bases from J, the junction kept 6 bases outside the gene matches. The CDR3 bases are TGTGCCACCTGGGACAGGCTTTTGAGTAGTGATTGGATCAAGACGTTT. This sequence encodes CATWDRLLSSDWIKTF.

This clone was counted between two and nine times. A much bigger clone sits one base away, suggesting this may be a read error. The chain is built from TRGV8 and TRGJ1 or TRGJ2. The length of the CDR3 is 11 residues. Germline-derived CDR1 and CDR2 are VENAVY and YDSYNSRV. V trimming: 5 bases; J trimming: 7 bases; junction bases outside the gene matches: 5. The CDR3 protein is CATWVGYKKLF. CDR3 bases: TGTGCCACCTGGGTCGGGTATAAGAAACTCTTT.

In its sample, this clone was seen a few times. V is TRGV9 and J is TRGJ1 or TRGJ2. The CDR3 is 11 residues long. Germline V lookup: CDR1 GITISATS, CDR2 ISYDGTV (reference sequence). J was trimmed by 12 bases and V by 2 bases; bases with no gene match: 7. CDR3 in amino acids: CALWEGAGKLF. The CDR3 region has the DNA TGTGCCTTGTGGGAGGGGGCAGGGAAACTCTTT.

This clone was observed a handful of times. The chain has TRGV4 and TRGJ1 or TRGJ2. CDR1 and CDR2 from the germline V gene are EGSTGY and YDSYTSSV. V trimming: 6 bases; J trimming: 5 bases; junction bases outside the gene matches: 7. The CDR3 loop spans 12 amino acids. The DNA for the CDR3 is TGTGCCACCTGGACTGGTGATTATAAGAAACTCTTT. This sequence encodes CATWTGDYKKLF.